What follows are 3 T cell receptor beta chains derived from one specimen sequenced in a study of T-cell reconstitution after alpha-beta-depleted transplantation in children. Unique molecular identifiers were incorporated during preparation of the TCRbeta library. From the PCR reads, TCRdb called clonotypes with MiXCR, one entry per CDR3 protein. This sample has approximately 400,000 distinct CDR3 sequences, with roughly 16% found just once. Sequences were derived from PBMCs, mostly from graft donor cells, sampled 360 days after TCRalphabeta/CD19-depleted stem cell transplant. The receptor source for this set is a boy in the first two years of life who had a stem cell transplant for Wiskott-Aldrich syndrome, so the T cells may come from the graft donor.

The V gene is TRBV6-2 or TRBV6-3, the J gene TRBJ2-2; 7 bases fit TRBD2. V was pared by 6 bases and J by 7 bases, with 17 bases of the junction left unmatched. This CDR3 spans 17 amino acids. CDR1 MNHEY and CDR2 SVGEGT come from the germline V gene. CDR3 sequence: CASRLITSVEGIGELFF. The CDR3 bases are TGTGCCAGCAGATTAATCACTAGCGTCGAAGGTATCGGGGAGCTGTTTTTT.

The chain has TRBV20-1 and TRBJ2-2; TRBD1 might be the D (5 bases). CDR3 length equals 13 residues. The V and J ends lost 0 bases and 9 bases respectively, with 11 bases between them. Germline lookup yields CDR1 DFQATT and CDR2 SNEGSKA (reference sequence). CDR3 loop: CSAREGARRELFF. For the CDR3, the DNA is TGCAGTGCTAGAGAAGGGGCTAGAAGGGAGCTGTTTTTT.

The V gene is TRBV18, the J gene TRBJ2-7; TRBD2 matches 8 bases. CDR1 and CDR2 (germline): KGHSH, LQKENI. The V gene end was trimmed by 3 bases and the J gene end by 0 bases; junction bases not matched to a gene: 4. The CDR3 consists of 15 residues. CDR3 coding DNA: TGTGCCAGCTCACCGGGACTAGAATACTCCTACGAGCAGTACTTC. The encoded protein is CASSPGLEYSYEQYF.